This TCR beta chain was found in a study of blood T cell repertoires in COVID-19. Looking at the study overall: The origin of the acute and convalescent COVID-19 samples was the United States, Italy and Spain.

The germline gives CDR1 MGHRA, CDR2 YSYEKL. The CDR3 runs to 16 residues. V was pared by 4 bases and J by 0 bases, with 4 bases of the junction left unmatched. Per the original methods: The assay estimated nucleated cells by amplifying reference gene primers. Generated by immunoSEQ multiplex PCR, the TCRdb table keeps only in-frame clones and is missing some. D and trimming were read from the DNA, whereas the V and J calls and clone size are those reported in that table. The sample includes about 170,000 clones, approximately 90% of them seen just once. This clone has only a few counts. The rearrangement uses TRBV4-1 and TRBJ1-4; 8 nucleotides align to TRBD1. This sequence was found in a woman aged 80 or over in a cohort sampled during active or convalescent COVID-19. The sequenced material came from peripheral blood. The CDR3 reads CASSLLQGATNEKLFF. The CDR3 bases are TGCGCCAGCAGCCTTCTACAGGGGGCAACTAATGAAAAACTGTTTTTT.